The sequence of this TCR beta chain was determined in a study of control samples from healthy donors and cancer patients. Only in-frame clones appear in the TCRdb table, and some are missing; sequencing was by immunoSEQ multiplex PCR. The data hold around 140,000 clones, with around 92% observed a single time. V was cut by 3 bases and J by 2 bases, with 10 bases left in between. Germline CDR1 and CDR2: ENHRY and SYGVKD. The CDR3 is 15 residues long. The receptor was isolated from a woman aged 50 to 60 in good health. The sample comprised blood. The chain employs TRBV10-3 and TRBJ2-2; perhaps TRBD1 as D (5 bases). The CDR3 DNA follows: TGTGCCATCAGTGATACGACAGACAACACCGGGGAGCTGTTTTTT. Amino acids: CAISDTTDNTGELFF.